This TCR beta chain was documented in a study of T cell responses to AZD1222 COVID-19 vaccine. Sequenced by immunoSEQ multiplex PCR; TCRdb stores in-frame clones only, minus some. Here the sample spans approximately 80,000 clones, 80% to 90% being singletons. V was trimmed by 8 bases and J by 3 bases, leaving 16 bases between them. The CDR3 sequence is 14 residues long. Germline V CDR1 and CDR2: MDHEN, SYDVKM. Whole-study results and caveats: Recipients of two AZD1222 doses showed rising Spike-specific TCR breadth and depth. Clonal diversity was possibly underestimated, and white British individuals and females predominated among donors.

Notes on this clone: Its antigen is not identified.

The sample here was peripheral blood, taken on day 0 of AZD1222 vaccination. The chain uses TRBV28 and TRBJ1-2; D ambiguous. The source of this sequence is an adult in good health. This chain's CDR3 is CASGPALSDYGYTF. In DNA form, the CDR3 reads TGTGCCAGCGGCCCCGCTTTATCGGACTATGGCTACACCTTC.